Listed here are 20 T cell receptor beta chains from one sample, sequenced in a study of tumor and adjacent non-tumor tissue in lung cancer. No cell sorting was done before RNA was extracted from the tissue. TCRbeta libraries were built with three rounds of nested PCR, modified from ARM-PCR. One entry per CDR3 protein results from TCRdb running MiXCR on the multiplex PCR reads. The sample shows some 80,000 distinct CDR3 sequences, 72% of them seen only once. Material for sequencing was lung tumor tissue. Receptors originate from a woman aged 40 to 50 with non-small cell lung cancer.

This clonotype was detected ten times or more. The J gene is TRBJ1-6, the V gene TRBV5-6; weak D call: TRBD1 (6 bases). The CDR3 is made up of 15 amino acids. V was shortened by 4 bases and J by 11 bases, with 19 bases between the two germline ends. Germline-derived CDR1 and CDR2 are SGHDT and YYEEEE. The CDR3 region has the DNA TGTGCCAGCAGCACACCTACAGGGCCTGGGGCACCCCTCCACTTT. Its protein product is CASSTPTGPGAPLHF.

The count of this clonotype is one. The junction does not match germline at one end; this may be a read error. The V and J genes are TRBV28 and TRBJ2-7; 10 positions match TRBD1. The CDR3 length is 16 residues. Germline V gene sequence: CDR1 MDHEN, CDR2 SYDVKM. DNA of the CDR3: TGTGCCAGCATCCCCACGGCGGGACAGGGGAAGTACGAGCAGCACTTC. The encoded protein is CASIPTAGQGKYEQHF.

This clonotype occurred many times. The chain combines TRBV5-6 with TRBJ1-1; 8 positions agree with TRBD1. The germline V gene encodes CDR1 SGHDT and CDR2 YYEEEE. The CDR3 loop spans 15 amino acids. Germline trimming cut 2 bases from V and 6 bases from J; bases unmatched to any gene: 9. The CDR3 DNA reads TGTGCCAGCAGCTTTGGAGTACAGGGGGACTCTGAAGCTTTCTTT. It translates to CASSFGVQGDSEAFF.

The chain carries TRBV6-6 and TRBJ2-2; TRBD2 aligns across 8 bases. The ends lost 6 bases at V and 0 bases at J; junction bases unmatched: 3. Germline V gene lookup returns CDR1 MNHNY and CDR2 SVGAGI (reference sequence). This CDR3 has 15 amino acids. The CDR3 DNA reads as TGTGCCAGCAGCCCGCGGGAGGCGAACACCGGGGAGCTGTTTTTT. Its protein product is CASSPREANTGELFF.

As to this clonotype: Compared with germline, one end of the junction differs, possibly owing to a read error. V gene TRBV11-2 combines with J gene TRBJ2-1; possibly TRBD2 for D (6 bases). The CDR3 runs 16 residues. The germline CDR1 and CDR2 sequences are SGHAT and FQNNGV. The CDR3 loop reads CASNKTLAAVYNEQFF. Here the CDR3 DNA reads TGTGCTAGCAACAAGACACTAGCCGCAGTGTACAATGAGCAGTTCTTC.

About this clonotype itself: One junction end disagrees with the germline gene, perhaps due to a read error. The chain carries TRBV11-2 and TRBJ2-1, with 11 bases that match TRBD2. Germline V gives CDR1 SGHAT, CDR2 FQNNGV. This CDR3 is 18 amino acids long. In nucleotides, the CDR3 is TGTGCCAGCGCCTCGCGCATCGTAACTAGCGGGGGACTAAGGGAGCAGGTCTTC. Residues: CASASRIVTSGGLREQVF.

To note about this clonotype: One end of the junction is discordant with germline, which a read error may explain. This chain uses TRBV11-2 with TRBJ2-7; no definite D call. Germline V gene sequence: CDR1 SGHAT, CDR2 FQNNGV. The CDR3 is made up of 16 amino acids. CDR3 nucleotide sequence: TGTACCAGCAGCCCCCTCGGTGGGCAAGGGTACTACGTGCAGTACTTC. It translates to CTSSPLGGQGYYVQYF.

Points on this clonotype: This may be a read error: a much more frequent sequence differs by one nucleotide. V is TRBV6-4 and J is TRBJ2-1, with 9 bases aligning to TRBD2. The CDR3 is 12 amino acids. CDR1 MRHNA and CDR2 SNTAGT come from the germline V gene. The DNA for the CDR3 is TGTACCAGCAGTGGAGGGACTAGCGAGCAGTTCTTC. Protein: CTSSGGTSEQFF.

Regarding this clonotype: This clone may be a read error of a much larger clone one base away. V usage is TRBV20-1 and J usage is TRBJ2-7, with TRBD2 matching 10 bases. The J segment lost 2 bases and the V segment lost 6 bases, leaving 4 bases of the junction unmatched. The CDR3 runs to 13 residues. Germline-derived CDR1 and CDR2 are DFQATT and SNEGSKA (reference sequence). CDR3 nucleotides: TGCAGTGCCGTAGCGGGAGGCACCTACGAGCAGTACTTC. Its translation is CSAVAGGTYEQYF.

Comment on this clonotype: The CDR3 carries no conserved terminal phenylalanine or tryptophan, so it likely arises from a read error. The gene calls are TRBV20-1 and TRBJ2-7; D is unclear. The CDR3 consists of 13 residues. Germline CDR1 and CDR2: DFQATT and SNEGSKA (reference sequence). The CDR3 nucleotides read TGCAGCGTCCCCCCCGTAGCCGGGCGGAAGCAGTACCTC. It encodes CSVPPVAGRKQYL.

Turning to this clonotype: Germline is not matched at one junction end, which may reflect a read error. The chain couples TRBV12-3 or TRBV12-4 to TRBJ2-1; TRBD2 matches 8 bases. This CDR3 is built from 12 residues. CDR3 DNA: TGTACCAGCAGTGTGCGGGGGGATGAGCAGTTCTTC. It translates to CTSSVRGDEQFF.

This chain joins TRBV4-1 and TRBJ2-3; 11 bases agree with TRBD2. From germline, CDR1 is MGHRA and CDR2 YSYEKL. The CDR3 totals 17 residues. CDR3 nucleotide sequence: TGCGTCGGCAGCCAAACGGGGACTAGCGGTAGCACAGATACGCAGTATTTT. Residues: CVGSQTGTSGSTDTQYF.

The rearrangement joins TRBV10-3 to TRBJ1-5; no reliable D call. This CDR3 is built from 14 residues. Trimming removed 3 bases from V and 12 bases from J, with 18 bases in between. Germline V gene sequence: CDR1 ENHRY, CDR2 SYGVKD. For the CDR3, the DNA is TGTGCCATCAGTGATTGGGGAAGGGATGAGCTCCAGCATTTT. Its translation is CAISDWGRDELQHF.

The table lists this clonotype with a few counts. A read error is likely, as this CDR3 ends without the conserved phenylalanine or tryptophan. The V gene is TRBV12-3 or TRBV12-4, the J gene TRBJ1-1; D ambiguous. The V end was cut by 5 bases, the J end by 8 bases, with 15 bases between. This CDR3 region has 13 residues. The CDR3 loop reads CASSPTRNREAFL. CDR3 sequence (DNA): TGTGCCAGCAGTCCAACTCGGAACAGAGAAGCTTTCCTT.

Concerning this clonotype: Without the conserved terminal phenylalanine or tryptophan, this CDR3 likely stems from a read error. This sequence joins TRBV4-2 and TRBJ1-1; D is unresolved. Germline CDR1 is LGHNA and CDR2 is YNFKEQ. This CDR3 region has 16 residues. DNA of the CDR3: TGTGCCAACAGCCAAGATTGGGGTGGATCGCCCACTGAAGCTTTCTCT. Translated: CANSQDWGGSPTEAFS.

In regard to this clonotype: A much larger clone differs from this one at a single base, so this may be a read error. The chain links TRBV5-1 to TRBJ1-3; tentative D call: TRBD1 (6 bases). The CDR3 has 15 amino acids. Germline-derived CDR1 and CDR2 are SGHRS and YFSETQ. The CDR3 coding sequence is TGCACCAGCAGCTTGGACAGCTTCTCTGGAAACACCATATATTTT. This codes for CTSSLDSFSGNTIYF.

The V and J genes are TRBV28 and TRBJ1-1; no clear D gene. The CDR3 spans 11 residues. Germline-derived CDR1 and CDR2 are MDHEN and SYDVKM. V was clipped by 5 bases and J by 8 bases, with 9 bases between them. In DNA form, the CDR3 reads TGTGCCAGCAGTGGTCCTAGGGAAGCTTTCTTT. Amino acids: CASSGPREAFF.

This clonotype was picked up a small number of times. A read error may be the cause here, since a much bigger clone is one base away. The genes are TRBV20-1 and TRBJ1-1; D is uncertain. The CDR3 spans 14 residues. Per germline, CDR1 DFQATT and CDR2 SNEGSKA (reference sequence). This chain's CDR3 is CSAPPPGGGTDAFF. The CDR3 nucleotides are TGCAGTGCTCCTCCCCCCGGAGGAGGCACTGATGCTTTCTTT.

On this clonotype itself: A single base separates this from a much larger clone, so it may be a read error. This chain uses TRBV25-1 with TRBJ2-7; the D gene is possibly TRBD2 (6 bases). This CDR3 has 12 residues. The germline CDR1 and CDR2 sequences are MGHDK and SYGVNS. The CDR3 sequence: CASKTEGYEEYF. The CDR3 DNA sequence: TGTGCCAGCAAGACGGAGGGATACGAGGAGTACTTC.

Notes on this clonotype: Given a much more abundant clone one base away, this may be a read error. J is TRBJ2-7 and V is TRBV13; D remains unclear. Germline lookup yields CDR1 PRHDT and CDR2 FYEKMQ (reference sequence). CDR3 size: 13 residues. CDR3 nucleotides: TGTGTCAGCAGCTTTAGTTGGGTCTACGAGCAGTACTTC. Translating gives CVSSFSWVYEQYF.